This record concerns one TCR beta chain sequence. This table comes from immunoSEQ multiplex PCR, and its TCRdb copy is limited to in-frame clones, with some not included. The sample records around 400,000 clones, about 90% being singletons. The CDR3 runs to 15 residues. V lost 0 bases, J lost 2 bases, and 10 bases lay in between. Germline values: CDR1 SGDLS, CDR2 YYNGEE. This sample was included in a study of blood T cell repertoires in COVID-19. The TCR originated in a woman under 40 with COVID-19, enrolled during active disease. Input material: peripheral blood. The J gene is TRBJ2-3, the V gene TRBV9, with unresolved D. The CDR3 DNA sequence: TGTGCCAGCAGCGTAGAACCAGGTTTCACAGATACGCAGTATTTT. It is translated as CASSVEPGFTDTQYF.